This record covers a single T cell receptor beta chain. The antigen is undetermined. Germline CDR1 is SGDLS and CDR2 is YYNGEE. The CDR3 has 14 residues. Trimming cost V 0 bases and J 8 bases, with 9 bases left between them. 5'RACE, which relied on constant-segment primers, yielded TCR alpha and TCR beta cDNA libraries carrying sample barcodes and UMIs. From the 5' RACE reads, TCRdb called clonotypes with MiXCR, one entry per CDR3 protein. Found here are almost 550,000 distinct CDR3 sequences, roughly 20% of them singletons; the top ten hold 12%. This entry belongs to a study of T-cell memory formation after mild COVID-19. The study, taken as a whole, reports: SARS-CoV-2 specificity was not confirmed for second-wave clones peaking on day 37.

The chain employs TRBV9 and TRBJ1-6; D perhaps matches TRBD1 (6 bases). The TCR originated in an adult woman who had mild COVID-19 (a few samples of this study predate the infection). Cell type and time point are not known. The material sequenced was PBMCs or a T cell subset sorted from them (not recorded which). CDR3 in amino acids: CASSVEQGYSPLHF. The CDR3 bases are TGTGCCAGCAGCGTAGAACAGGGTTATTCACCCCTCCACTTT. Filled out from reference TRBV9 and TRBJ1-6, the complete variable domain reads DSGVTQTPKHLITATGQRVTLRCSPRSGDLSVYWYQQSLDQGLQFLIQYYNGEERAKGNILERFSAQQFPDLHSELNLSSLELGDSALYFCASSVEQGYSPLHFGNGTRLTVT.